This entry lists 22 T cell receptor beta chains sequenced from one sample in a study of control samples from healthy donors and cancer patients. The assay was immunoSEQ multiplex PCR, and TCRdb's table has in-frame clones only and misses some. The table lists approximately 150,000 clones, around 92% of them singletons, with just over 7.5% in the top ten. Sequencing was done on a sample of PBMCs. The source is a man between 45 and 60 years old with head and neck cancer.

V usage is TRBV28 and J usage is TRBJ1-1, with 7 bases fitting TRBD1. Trimming removed 6 bases from V and 11 bases from J; junction bases left unmatched: 9. The length of the CDR3 is 12 residues. Germline V gene data show CDR1 as MDHEN and CDR2 as SYDVKM. CDR3 amino acids: CASSYVTGVAFF. CDR3 nucleotides: TGTGCCAGCAGCTACGTCACAGGGGTGGCTTTCTTT.

This clone was recorded a few times. This chain uses TRBV27 with TRBJ2-7; D gene unclear. Trimming took 3 bases from V and 2 from J, leaving 8 bases between them. The CDR3 is made up of 13 amino acids. Germline V gene sequence: CDR1 MNHEY, CDR2 SMNVEV (reference sequence). The CDR3 coding sequence is TGTGCCAGCAGTTTGAATAGTCCCTACGAGCAGTACTTC. Translated, it gives CASSLNSPYEQYF.

This chain connects TRBV21-1 to TRBJ1-3. TRBV21-1 is shown as a pseudogene. The CDR3 consists of 16 residues. CDR3 region: CASSTQQLHSGNTIYF. In nucleotides, the CDR3 is TGTGCCAGCAGCACCCAGCAACTACACTCTGGAAACACCATATATTTT.

J is TRBJ1-1 and V is TRBV3-1 (or the pseudogene TRBV3-2), with 8 nucleotides matching TRBD1. Germline lookup yields CDR1 LGHDT and CDR2 YNNKEL (reference sequence). This CDR3 has 16 amino acids. Losses at the gene ends were 4 bases for V and 0 bases for J; bases not matched to a gene: 7. CDR3 DNA: TGTGCCAGCAGCCGGTCGGGGACAGGAATGAACACTGAAGCTTTCTTT. It codes for CASSRSGTGMNTEAFF.

The rearrangement uses TRBV7-9 and TRBJ2-1; possibly TRBD2 for D (6 bases). Germline CDR1 SEHNR, CDR2 FQNEAQ (reference sequence). This CDR3 spans 12 amino acids. The V end lost 4 bases, the J end lost 10 bases, and 11 bases lay between the germline ends. CDR3 DNA: TGTGCCAGCAGCTCGGACTATAGGGAGCAGTTCTTC. Translating gives CASSSDYREQFF.

The rearrangement joins TRBV20-1 to TRBJ1-2; D not certain. The CDR3 length is 11 residues. V lost 6 bases and J lost 7, with 12 bases in between. Germline lookup yields CDR1 DFQATT and CDR2 SNEGSKA (reference sequence). The CDR3 sequence is CSAYDVGGYTF. The DNA for the CDR3 is TGCAGTGCCTATGATGTGGGTGGCTACACCTTC.

The gene calls are TRBV6-5 and TRBJ2-7; 7 nucleotides align to TRBD1. After removal of 5 bases from V and 3 bases from J, the junction contained 4 bases not matched to a gene. CDR3 length equals 13 residues. Germline V gene sequence: CDR1 MNHEY, CDR2 SVGAGI. This chain's CDR3 is CASSRTGDYEQYF. The DNA for the CDR3 is TGTGCCAGCAGTCGGACAGGTGACTACGAGCAGTACTTC.

The chain links TRBV5-1 to TRBJ2-5; TRBD1 matches 9 bases. J lost 5 bases, V lost 4 bases, and 6 bases had no gene match. The CDR3 spans 14 residues. Germline V lookup: CDR1 SGHRS, CDR2 YFSETQ. The CDR3 nucleotides read TGCGCCAGCAGCAACGGGACAGGGTGGGAGACCCAGTACTTC. Protein sequence: CASSNGTGWETQYF.

The chain recombines TRBV29-1 with TRBJ1-1; possibly TRBD1 for D (5 bases). The CDR3 is made up of 14 amino acids. V lost 7 bases and J lost 1, with 16 bases in between. Looked up from germline, CDR1 is SQVTM and CDR2 is ANQGSEA. CDR3 sequence: CSGKARTWNTEAFF. Here the CDR3 DNA reads TGCAGCGGAAAGGCCCGGACATGGAACACTGAAGCTTTCTTT.

CDR3 protein: CASSPMTLAGEADTQYF. As DNA, the CDR3 is TGTGCCAGCAGTCCGATGACCTTAGCGGGAGAGGCAGATACGCAGTATTTT. The chain uses TRBV27 and TRBJ2-3, with 9 nucleotides matching TRBD2. Losses at the gene ends were 5 bases for V and 4 bases for J; bases not matched to a gene: 13. Germline assignment: CDR1 MNHEY and CDR2 SMNVEV (reference sequence). The CDR3 consists of 17 residues.

The chain links TRBV7-9 to TRBJ1-4, with D perhaps TRBD1 (6 bases). Germline V lookup: CDR1 SEHNR, CDR2 FQNEAQ (reference sequence). V was trimmed by 6 bases and J by 3 bases, leaving 14 bases between them. The CDR3 has 15 amino acids. The CDR3 is CASRRRDTPNEKLFF. In DNA, the CDR3 is TGTGCCAGCAGGCGCCGGGACACTCCTAATGAAAAACTGTTTTTT.

This clone has just one count. This chain uses TRBV7-2 with TRBJ2-3; 7 positions match TRBD2. V was clipped by 6 bases and J by 0 bases; unmatched bases: 9. The CDR3 has 16 residues. Germline V CDR1 and CDR2: SGHTA, FQGNSA. CDR3 bases: TGTGCCAGCAGTCCCCTGAGCGGGATAAGCACAGATACGCAGTATTTT. Translating it yields CASSPLSGISTDTQYF. The full variable domain, its missing parts supplied by reference TRBV7-2 and TRBJ2-3, is GAGVSQSPSNKVTEKGKDVELRCDPISGHTALYWYRQSLGQGLEFLIYFQGNSAPDKSGLPSDRFSAERTGGSVSTLTIQRTQQEDSAVYLCASSPLSGISTDTQYFGPGTRLTVL.

The gene calls are TRBV7-3 and TRBJ1-1; TRBD1 is a possible D gene (5 bases). Germline V gene sequence: CDR1 SGHTA, CDR2 FQGTGA. Trimming removed 5 bases from V and 3 bases from J, with 10 bases in between. This CDR3 region has 13 residues. CDR3 region: CASSRQGDTEAFF. The DNA of the CDR3 is TGTGCCAGCAGCAGGCAGGGCGACACTGAAGCTTTCTTT.

This chain joins TRBV6-5 and TRBJ2-2; D possibly corresponds to TRBD1 (5 bases). The V gene's germline CDR1 is MNHEY and CDR2 SVGAGI. V was clipped by 8 bases and J by 5 bases, with 18 bases between them. CDR3 length equals 15 residues. The CDR3 loop reads CASSDLSPGTGELFF. CDR3 nucleotides: TGTGCCAGCTCCGACTTAAGCCCAGGGACCGGGGAGCTGTTTTTT.

This rearrangement joins TRBV27 to TRBJ2-7; TRBD1 might be the D (6 bases). Germline CDR1 reads MNHEY; CDR2 reads SMNVEV (reference sequence). This CDR3 is 13 amino acids long. Trimming shortened V by 3 bases and J by 6 bases, and 12 bases separated the two germline ends. DNA of the CDR3: TGTGCCAGCAGTTTTAAGGGGGATAGCGAGCAGTACTTC. Translated: CASSFKGDSEQYF.

In DNA form, the CDR3 reads TGCAGCGTCATAATACAGAACACCGGGGAGCTGTTTTTT. This gives the protein CSVIIQNTGELFF. The rearrangement uses TRBV29-1 and TRBJ2-2, with no clear D. V lost 6 bases, J lost 1 base, and 9 bases lay in between. The CDR3 extends over 13 amino acids. Germline values: CDR1 SQVTM, CDR2 ANQGSEA.

CDR3 sequence (DNA): TGTGCCAGCAGCTTGGAAATCCCCTACAGGGACCTATATGGCTACACCTTC. Residues: CASSLEIPYRDLYGYTF. V and J are TRBV5-4 and TRBJ1-2, with D tentatively TRBD1 (6 bases). Germline CDR1 SGHNT, CDR2 YYREEE (reference sequence). V gave up 0 bases and J gave up 5 bases, with 20 bases separating them. The CDR3 sequence is 17 residues long.

The CDR3 here is CASSLGQTDTQYF. The CDR3, as DNA: TGTGCCAGCAGCTTAGGGCAGACAGATACGCAGTATTTT. The chain combines TRBV11-3 with TRBJ2-3; D is undetermined. CDR1 is SGHNT and CDR2 is YENEEA in the germline V gene. Between the trimmed V and J ends, which lost 1 base and 3 bases, there was a span of 5 bases. This CDR3 region has 13 residues.

CDR3 DNA sequence: TGTGCCATCAGTGAGACCTTGGGACAGGGATCAAACGAGCAGTACTTC. Amino acids: CAISETLGQGSNEQYF. The rearrangement joins TRBV10-3 to TRBJ2-7; 9 bases map to TRBD1. CDR3 length: 16 amino acids. The V and J ends lost 2 bases and 5 bases, in that order; junction bases with no gene match: 10. Germline values: CDR1 ENHRY, CDR2 SYGVKD.

This chain links TRBV20-1 with TRBJ2-7, with D uncertain. With 6 bases removed from V and 5 bases from J, the gap between germline ends came to 11 bases. Germline values: CDR1 DFQATT, CDR2 SNEGSKA (reference sequence). The CDR3 length is 11 residues. The CDR3 loop is CSASQTNEQYF. The DNA of the CDR3 is TGCAGTGCAAGTCAAACGAACGAGCAGTACTTC.

J is TRBJ2-3 and V is TRBV7-2, with 11 positions matching TRBD2. The V and J ends lost 4 bases and 9 bases, in that order; junction bases with no gene match: 6. CDR3 length equals 14 residues. The germline gives CDR1 SGHTA, CDR2 FQGNSA. The CDR3 DNA reads as TGTGCCAGCAGCTCAAATAGCGGGGGGGCGACGCAGTATTTT. Its protein is CASSSNSGGATQYF.

The rearrangement links TRBV3-1 (or the pseudogene TRBV3-2) to TRBJ2-1, with TRBD2 matching over 9 bases. Trimming at V came to 0 bases and at J to 0 bases, leaving 6 bases not matched to a gene. CDR1 LGHDT and CDR2 YNNKEL come from the germline V gene (reference sequence). This CDR3 is 18 amino acids long. CDR3 in amino acids: CASSQDYSGGSSYNEQFF. CDR3 nucleotide sequence: TGTGCCAGCAGCCAAGATTACAGCGGGGGGAGCTCCTACAATGAGCAGTTCTTC.